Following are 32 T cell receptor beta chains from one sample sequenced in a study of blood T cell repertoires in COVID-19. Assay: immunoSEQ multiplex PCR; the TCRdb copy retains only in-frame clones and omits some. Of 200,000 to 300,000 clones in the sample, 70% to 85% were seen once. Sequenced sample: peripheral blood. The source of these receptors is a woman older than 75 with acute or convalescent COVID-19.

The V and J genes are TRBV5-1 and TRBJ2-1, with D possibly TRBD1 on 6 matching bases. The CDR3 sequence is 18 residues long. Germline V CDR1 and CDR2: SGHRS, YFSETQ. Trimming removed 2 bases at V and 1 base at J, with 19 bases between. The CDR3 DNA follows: TGCGCCAGCAGCTTAACTCCAGGGGCCCGCTTATCCTACAATGAGCAGTTCTTC. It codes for CASSLTPGARLSYNEQFF.

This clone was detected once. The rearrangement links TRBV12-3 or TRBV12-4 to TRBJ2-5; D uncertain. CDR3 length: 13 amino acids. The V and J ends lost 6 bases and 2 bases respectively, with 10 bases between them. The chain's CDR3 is CASSREIQETQYF. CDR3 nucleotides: TGTGCCAGCAGCCGAGAAATACAAGAGACCCAGTACTTC.

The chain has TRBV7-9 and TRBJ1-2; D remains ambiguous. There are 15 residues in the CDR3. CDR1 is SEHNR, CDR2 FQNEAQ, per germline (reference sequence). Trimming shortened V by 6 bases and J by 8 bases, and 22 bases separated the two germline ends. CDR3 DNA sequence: TGTGCCAGCAGACCTCCCTTACTCTTTGGAGGAGGCTACACCTTC. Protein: CASRPPLLFGGGYTF.

The CDR3 here is CASSGSWRTVNEQFF. CDR3 in DNA: TGTGCCAGCAGTGGCTCTTGGAGGACAGTTAATGAGCAGTTCTTC. The chain is built from TRBV25-1 and TRBJ2-1; tentative D call: TRBD1 (6 bases). Germline loops: CDR1 MGHDK, CDR2 SYGVNS. The CDR3 consists of 15 residues. Trimming left V 4 bases short and J 7 bases short, with 17 bases between.

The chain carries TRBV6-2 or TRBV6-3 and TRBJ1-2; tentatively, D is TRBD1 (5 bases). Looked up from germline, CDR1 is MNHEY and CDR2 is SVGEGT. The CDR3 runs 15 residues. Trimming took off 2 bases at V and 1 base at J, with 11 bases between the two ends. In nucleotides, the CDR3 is TGTGCCAGCAGTTACCTCGACAGTTATAACTATGGCTACACCTTC. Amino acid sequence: CASSYLDSYNYGYTF.

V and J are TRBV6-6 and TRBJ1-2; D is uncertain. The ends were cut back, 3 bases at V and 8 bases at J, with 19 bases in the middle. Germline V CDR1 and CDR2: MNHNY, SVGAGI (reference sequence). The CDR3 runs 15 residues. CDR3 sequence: CASSYISSGLEGYTF. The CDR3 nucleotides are TGTGCCAGCAGTTATATATCGTCGGGGTTAGAGGGCTACACCTTC.

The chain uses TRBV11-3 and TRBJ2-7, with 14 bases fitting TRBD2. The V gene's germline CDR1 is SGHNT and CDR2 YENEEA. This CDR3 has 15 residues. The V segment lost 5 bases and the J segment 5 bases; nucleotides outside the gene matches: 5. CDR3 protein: CASSLGLAGVHEQYF. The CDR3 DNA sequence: TGTGCCAGCAGCCTGGGACTAGCGGGAGTCCACGAGCAGTACTTC.

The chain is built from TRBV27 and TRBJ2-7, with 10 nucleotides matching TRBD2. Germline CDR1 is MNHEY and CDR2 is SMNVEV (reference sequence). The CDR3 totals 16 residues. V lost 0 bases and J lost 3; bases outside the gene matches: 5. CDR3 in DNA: TGTGCCAGCAGTTTATCATCAGCGGGGGGGATCTACGAGCAGTACTTC. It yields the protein CASSLSSAGGIYEQYF.

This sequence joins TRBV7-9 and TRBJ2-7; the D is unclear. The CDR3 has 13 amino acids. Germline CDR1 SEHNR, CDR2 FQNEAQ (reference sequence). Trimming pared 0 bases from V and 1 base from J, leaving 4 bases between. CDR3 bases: TGTGCCAGCAGCTTAGCCGAGTCCTACGAGCAGTACTTC. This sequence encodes CASSLAESYEQYF.

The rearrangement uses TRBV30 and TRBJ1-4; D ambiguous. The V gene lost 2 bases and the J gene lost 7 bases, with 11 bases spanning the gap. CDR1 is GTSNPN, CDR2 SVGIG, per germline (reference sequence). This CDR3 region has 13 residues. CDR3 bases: TGTGCCTGGAGTAGAGGGTCCCCTGAAAAACTGTTTTTT. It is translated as CAWSRGSPEKLFF.

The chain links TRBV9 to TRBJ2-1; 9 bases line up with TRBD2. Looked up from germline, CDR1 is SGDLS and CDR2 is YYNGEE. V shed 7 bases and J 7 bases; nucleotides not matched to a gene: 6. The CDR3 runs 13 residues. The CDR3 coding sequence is TGTGCCAGCTCGGCGGGGGGGCTTAATGAGCAGTTCTTC. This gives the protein CASSAGGLNEQFF. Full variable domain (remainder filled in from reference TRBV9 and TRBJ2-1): DSGVTQTPKHLITATGQRVTLRCSPRSGDLSVYWYQQSLDQGLQFLIQYYNGEERAKGNILERFSAQQFPDLHSELNLSSLELGDSALYFCASSAGGLNEQFFGPGTRLTVL.

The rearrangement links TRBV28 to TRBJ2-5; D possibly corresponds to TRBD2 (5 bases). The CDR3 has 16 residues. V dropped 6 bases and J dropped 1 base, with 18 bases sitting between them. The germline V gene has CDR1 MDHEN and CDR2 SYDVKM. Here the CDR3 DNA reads TGTGCCAGCAGCTCTTCGGGATTAGCCGGCCAAGAGACCCAGTACTTC. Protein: CASSSSGLAGQETQYF.

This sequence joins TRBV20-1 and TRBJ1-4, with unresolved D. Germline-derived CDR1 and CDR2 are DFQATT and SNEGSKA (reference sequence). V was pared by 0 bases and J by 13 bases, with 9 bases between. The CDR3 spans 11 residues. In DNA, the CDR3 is TGCAGTGCTAGAGAGCTTTCAGGACTGTTTTTT. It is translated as CSARELSGLFF.

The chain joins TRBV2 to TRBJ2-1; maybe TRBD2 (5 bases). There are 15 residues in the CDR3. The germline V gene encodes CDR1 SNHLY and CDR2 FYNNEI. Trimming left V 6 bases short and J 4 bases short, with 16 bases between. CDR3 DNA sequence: TGTGCCAGCAGCGCACTAGGAGGAAATTACAATGAGCAGTTCTTC. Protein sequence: CASSALGGNYNEQFF.

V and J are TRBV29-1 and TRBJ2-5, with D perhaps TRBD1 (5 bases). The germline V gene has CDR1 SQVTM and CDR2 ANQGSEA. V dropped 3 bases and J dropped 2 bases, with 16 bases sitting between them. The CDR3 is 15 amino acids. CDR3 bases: TGCAGCGTTGAGTTTCCCTCGCAGGGTCAAGAGACCCAGTACTTC. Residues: CSVEFPSQGQETQYF. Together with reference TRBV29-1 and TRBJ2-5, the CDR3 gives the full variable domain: SAVISQKPSRDICQRGTSLTIQCQVDSQVTMMFWYRQQPGQSLTLIATANQGSEATYESGFVIDKFPISRPNLTFSTLTVSNMSPEDSSIYLCSVEFPSQGQETQYFGPGTRLLVL.

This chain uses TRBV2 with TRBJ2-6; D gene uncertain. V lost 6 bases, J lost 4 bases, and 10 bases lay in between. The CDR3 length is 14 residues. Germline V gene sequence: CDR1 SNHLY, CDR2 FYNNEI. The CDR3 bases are TGTGCCAGCAGGATAAGCCCGGGGGCCAACGTCCTGACTTTC. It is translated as CASRISPGANVLTF.

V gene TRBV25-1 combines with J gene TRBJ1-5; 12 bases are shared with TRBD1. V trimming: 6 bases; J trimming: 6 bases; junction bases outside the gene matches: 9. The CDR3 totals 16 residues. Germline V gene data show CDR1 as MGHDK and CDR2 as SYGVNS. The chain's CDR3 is CASSRRDRGPGQPQHF. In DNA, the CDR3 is TGTGCCAGCAGCCGCCGGGACAGGGGGCCGGGTCAGCCCCAGCATTTT.

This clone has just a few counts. CDR3 in DNA: TGTGCCAGCAGCTCGACAGTGAACACTGAAGCTTTCTTT. This sequence encodes CASSSTVNTEAFF. V gene TRBV11-2 combines with J gene TRBJ1-1; maybe TRBD1 (5 bases). Germline V gives CDR1 SGHAT, CDR2 FQNNGV. CDR3 size: 13 residues. The V end lost 4 bases, the J end lost 0 bases, and 6 bases lay between the germline ends.

The CDR3 sequence is CASSLGRGDGYTF. The CDR3 DNA sequence: TGTGCCAGCAGCTTGGGCAGGGGGGACGGCTACACCTTC. The rearrangement links TRBV5-6 to TRBJ1-2; the match to TRBD1 covers 7 bases. V lost 0 bases, J lost 8 bases, and 4 bases stayed unmatched. This CDR3 is built from 13 residues. Per germline, CDR1 SGHDT and CDR2 YYEEEE.

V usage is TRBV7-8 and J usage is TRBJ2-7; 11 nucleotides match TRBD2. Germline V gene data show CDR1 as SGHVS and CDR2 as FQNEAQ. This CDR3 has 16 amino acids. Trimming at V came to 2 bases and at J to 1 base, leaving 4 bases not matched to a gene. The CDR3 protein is CASSLITSGSSYEQYF. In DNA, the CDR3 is TGTGCCAGCAGCTTAATTACTAGCGGGAGTTCCTACGAGCAGTACTTC.

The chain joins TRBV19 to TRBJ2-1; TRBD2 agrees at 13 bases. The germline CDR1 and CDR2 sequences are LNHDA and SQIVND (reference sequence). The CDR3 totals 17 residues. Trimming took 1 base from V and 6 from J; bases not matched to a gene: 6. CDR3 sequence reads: CASSIALTSGGFNEQFF. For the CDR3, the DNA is TGTGCCAGTAGTATAGCCCTGACTAGCGGGGGGTTCAATGAGCAGTTCTTC. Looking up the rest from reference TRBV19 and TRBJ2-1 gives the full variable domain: DGGITQSPKYLFRKEGQNVTLSCEQNLNHDAMYWYRQDPGQGLRLIYYSQIVNDFQKGDIAEGYSVSREKKESFPLTVTSAQKNPTAFYLCASSIALTSGGFNEQFFGPGTRLTVL.

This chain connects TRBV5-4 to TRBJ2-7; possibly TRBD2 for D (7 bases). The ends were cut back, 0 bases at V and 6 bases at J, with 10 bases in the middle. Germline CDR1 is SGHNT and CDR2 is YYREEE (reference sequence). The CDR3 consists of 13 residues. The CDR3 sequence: CASSLGEGGEQYF. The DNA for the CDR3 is TGTGCCAGCAGCTTGGGGGAGGGGGGCGAGCAGTACTTC.

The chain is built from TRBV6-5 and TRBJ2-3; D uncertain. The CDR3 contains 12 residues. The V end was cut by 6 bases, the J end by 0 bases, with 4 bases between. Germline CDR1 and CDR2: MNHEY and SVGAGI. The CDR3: CASRSSTDTQYF. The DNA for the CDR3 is TGTGCCAGCAGGTCTAGCACAGATACGCAGTATTTT.

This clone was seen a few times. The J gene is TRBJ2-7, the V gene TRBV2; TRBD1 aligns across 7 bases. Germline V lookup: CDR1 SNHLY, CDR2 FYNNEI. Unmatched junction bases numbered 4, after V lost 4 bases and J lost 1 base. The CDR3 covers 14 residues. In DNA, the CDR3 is TGTGCCAGCAGTGGGTTGGACAGGTCCTACGAGCAGTACTTC. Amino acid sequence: CASSGLDRSYEQYF.

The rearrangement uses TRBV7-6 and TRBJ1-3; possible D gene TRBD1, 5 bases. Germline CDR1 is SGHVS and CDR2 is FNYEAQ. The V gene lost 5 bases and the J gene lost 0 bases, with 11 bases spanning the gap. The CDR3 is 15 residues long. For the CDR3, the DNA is TGTGCCAGCAGCGCCAACAGGATCTCTGGAAACACCATATATTTT. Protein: CASSANRISGNTIYF.

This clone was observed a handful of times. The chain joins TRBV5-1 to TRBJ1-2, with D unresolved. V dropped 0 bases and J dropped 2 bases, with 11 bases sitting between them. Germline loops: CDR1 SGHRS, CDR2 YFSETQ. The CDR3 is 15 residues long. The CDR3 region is CASSLGGSQNYGYTF. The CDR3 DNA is TGCGCCAGCAGCTTGGGCGGTAGCCAAAACTATGGCTACACCTTC.

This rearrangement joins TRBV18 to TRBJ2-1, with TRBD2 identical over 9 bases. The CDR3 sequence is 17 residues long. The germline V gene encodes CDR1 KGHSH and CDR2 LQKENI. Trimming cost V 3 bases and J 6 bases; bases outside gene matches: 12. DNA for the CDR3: TGTGCCAGCTCACCCACTCGGCAGCGGGAGGAACGCAATGAGCAGTTCTTC. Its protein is CASSPTRQREERNEQFF.

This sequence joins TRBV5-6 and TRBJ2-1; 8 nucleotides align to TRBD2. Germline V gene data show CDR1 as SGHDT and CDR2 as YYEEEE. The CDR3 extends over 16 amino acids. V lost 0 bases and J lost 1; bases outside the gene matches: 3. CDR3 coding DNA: TGTGCCAGCAGCTTGGAACGGGAGGGGTCCTACAATGAGCAGTTCTTC. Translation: CASSLEREGSYNEQFF.

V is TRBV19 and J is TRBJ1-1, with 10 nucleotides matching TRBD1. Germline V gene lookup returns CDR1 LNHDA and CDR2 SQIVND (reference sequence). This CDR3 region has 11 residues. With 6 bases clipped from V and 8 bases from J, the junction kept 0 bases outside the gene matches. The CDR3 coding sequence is TGTGCCAGTAGGGACAGGGGGGAAGCTTTCTTT. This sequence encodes CASRDRGEAFF.

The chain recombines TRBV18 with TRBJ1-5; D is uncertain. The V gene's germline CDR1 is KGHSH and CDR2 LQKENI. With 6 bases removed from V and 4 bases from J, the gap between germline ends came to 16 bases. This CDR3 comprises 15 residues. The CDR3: CASSTAQVGNQPQHF. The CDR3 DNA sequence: TGTGCCAGCTCCACCGCCCAGGTTGGGAATCAGCCCCAGCATTTT.

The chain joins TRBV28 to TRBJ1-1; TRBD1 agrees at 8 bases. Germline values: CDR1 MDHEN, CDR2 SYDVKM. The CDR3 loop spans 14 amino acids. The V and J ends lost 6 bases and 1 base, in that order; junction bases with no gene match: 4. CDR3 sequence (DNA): TGTGCCAGCAGGACAACAGGGGGGAACACTGAAGCTTTCTTT. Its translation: CASRTTGGNTEAFF.

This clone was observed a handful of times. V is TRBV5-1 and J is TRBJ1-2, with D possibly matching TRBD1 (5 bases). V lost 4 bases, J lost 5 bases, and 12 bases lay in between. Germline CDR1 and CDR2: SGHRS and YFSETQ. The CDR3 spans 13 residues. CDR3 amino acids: CASSADSQYGYTF. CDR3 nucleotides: TGCGCCAGCAGCGCCGACAGCCAGTATGGCTACACCTTC.